The clone carrying this T cell receptor beta chain has at least ten counts. What it binds is unknown. Libraries used 2 million unsorted PBMCs kept frozen in RNAlater. Germline CDR1 SEHNR, CDR2 FQNEAQ (reference sequence). This CDR3 contains 13 residues. The V and J ends lost 4 bases and 1 base respectively, with 5 bases between them. This sample is drawn from a study of neurological immune-mediated disorders. Turning to the study itself: Relapsing-remitting disease was seen in about 90% of the roughly 34 multiple sclerosis patients, and secondary progressive disease was seen in 3.

Study findings and constraints: One cluster of related CDR3 sequences contained, by phylogenetic grouping, the repertoires of 18 of 34 multiple sclerosis patients and formed a possible signature. While HTLV-1-associated myelopathy showed the greatest TCR clonal expansion, multiple sclerosis showed the least, falling below healthy controls.

TCRdb itself ran the 5' RACE reads through MiXCR, one entry per CDR3 protein. The table records 80,000 to 85,000 distinct CDR3 sequences, 2.5% to 3% of them present only once. The chain combines TRBV7-9 with TRBJ2-1; D is unclear. The receptor was isolated from a woman between 25 and 40 years old with multiple sclerosis. The sample comprised PBMCs. The CDR3 DNA reads TGTGCCAGCAGCTGGTATTCCTACAATGAGCAGTTCTTC. Encoded protein: CASSWYSYNEQFF.